These T cell receptor beta chains were read from a single sample in a study of T cells in Graves' hyperthyroidism and ophthalmopathy. Via MiXCR, TCRdb re-called the multiplex PCR reads, giving one row per CDR3 protein. Of about 840,000 distinct CDR3 sequences listed, 38% are singletons. Sequenced: blood. Receptors originate from a man between 18 and 29 years old with Graves' hyperthyroidism. Both conserved end residues are part of each CDR3. Fields, in order: J gene, clone size, D gene, V gene, CDR3 protein, CDR3 DNA. The D gene is left open where the match is weak. Not all rows give a size; the values are once, few, many and, for expanded clones, a class.

TRBJ1-5	few	TRBD1	TRBV10-3	CASSYTPGQGNQPQHF	TGTGCCAGCAGTTACACCCCTGGACAGGGGAATCAGCCCCAGCATTTT
TRBJ2-7	-	TRBD2	TRBV29-1	CSDAGGNEQYF	TGCAGCGACGCGGGGGGCAACGAGCAGTACTTC
TRBJ1-4	-	-	TRBV7-2	CANSLAGRGEKLFF	TGTGCCAACAGCTTGGCCGGGCGGGGAGAAAAACTGTTTTTT
TRBJ1-5	few	TRBD1	TRBV19	CASSSTGGLGQPQHF	TGTGCCAGTAGTTCCACAGGGGGACTGGGGCAGCCCCAGCATTTT
TRBJ2-7	few	-	TRBV7-8	CASSWQNGRESSYEQYF	TGTGCCAGCAGCTGGCAAAACGGACGTGAATCGTCCTACGAGCAGTACTTC
TRBJ1-2	-	-	TRBV14	CASSLLPTALYGYTF	TGTGCCAGCAGCCTCCTCCCGACCGCTCTCTATGGCTACACCTTC
TRBJ1-5	-	-	TRBV11-1	CARDLEGWDQPQHF	TGTGCTAGAGATCTGGAGGGTTGGGATCAGCCCCAGCATTTT
TRBJ1-2	-	TRBD1	TRBV20-1	CSATGTGRGGYTF	TGCAGTGCTACCGGGACAGGGAGGGGTGGCTACACCTTC
TRBJ2-7	many	-	TRBV29-1	CSVETDTTYEQYF	TGCAGCGTTGAGACGGATACAACCTACGAGCAGTACTTC
TRBJ2-7	few	TRBD1	TRBV6-1	CASSGDSPEQYF	TGTGCCAGCAGTGGGGACAGCCCCGAGCAGTACTTC
TRBJ1-4	-	TRBD1	TRBV29-1	CSSWGGQGAGEKLFF	TGCAGCTCTTGGGGCGGACAGGGGGCTGGTGAAAAACTGTTTTTT
TRBJ1-1	many	TRBD1	TRBV5-1	CASSLGDRNTEAFF	TGTGCCAGCAGCTTAGGGGACAGGAACACTGAAGCTTTCTTT
TRBJ2-1	-	-	TRBV25-1	CASIDDSRGEQFF	TGTGCCAGCATCGACGACAGCCGGGGTGAGCAGTTCTTC
TRBJ1-1	few	TRBD1	TRBV7-9	CASSLVGTGGNTEAFF	TGTGCCAGCAGCTTAGTAGGGACAGGGGGGAACACTGAAGCTTTCTTT
TRBJ1-2	-	TRBD1	TRBV2	CTSSAQDRGFYTF	TGTACCAGCAGTGCCCAGGACAGGGGTTTCTACACCTTC
TRBJ1-6	many	TRBD1	TRBV7-9	CASSGTGTGNSPLHF	TGTGCCAGCAGCGGGACCGGGACAGGGAATTCACCCCTCCACTTT
TRBJ1-1	many	-	TRBV29-1	CSACKIPGNTEAFF	TGCAGCGCCTGCAAAATCCCGGGAAACACTGAAGCTTTCTTT
TRBJ1-3	many	-	TRBV29-1	CSVATGNTIYF	TGCAGCGTGGCGACTGGAAACACCATATATTTT
TRBJ1-1	few	-	TRBV5-8	CASSWGIQNTEAFF	TGTGCCAGCAGCTGGGGTATACAGAACACTGAAGCTTTCTTT
TRBJ2-7	-	-	TRBV20-1	CSARGGLQPYEQYF	TGCAGTGCTAGGGGGGGGCTGCAGCCCTACGAGCAGTACTTC
TRBJ2-5	few	-	TRBV6-5	CASSYSRGQGPQYF	TGTGCCAGCAGTTACTCGAGGGGCCAAGGGCCCCAGTACTTC
TRBJ2-7	many	TRBD2	TRBV15	CATSRASGGSSYEQYF	TGTGCCACCAGCAGAGCGAGCGGGGGGAGCTCCTACGAGCAGTACTTC
TRBJ2-2	-	TRBD2	TRBV7-3	CASSLNSGRDTGELFF	TGTGCCAGCAGCTTAAATAGCGGGAGAGACACCGGGGAGCTGTTTTTT
TRBJ1-1	few	-	TRBV12-3/TRBV12-4	CASIPQGGTEAFF	TGTGCCAGCATTCCCCAGGGAGGTACTGAAGCTTTCTTT
TRBJ1-1	-	-	TRBV5-1	CASSLRGGPMNTEAFF	TGCGCCAGCAGCCTCCGAGGGGGGCCCATGAACACTGAAGCTTTCTTT
TRBJ2-5	many	-	TRBV29-1	CSVEKVAETQYF	TGCAGCGTTGAAAAAGTGGCAGAGACCCAGTACTTC
TRBJ1-2	few	-	TRBV20-1	CSATYTGYSNYGYTF	TGCAGTGCTACCTATACAGGTTATTCTAACTATGGCTACACCTTC
TRBJ2-5	many	TRBD1	TRBV6-6	CASSDDRDQETQYF	TGTGCCAGCAGTGACGACAGGGACCAAGAGACCCAGTACTTC
TRBJ1-5	-	-	TRBV19	CASSPGLAASGAQPQHF	TGTGCCAGTAGTCCGGGACTAGCGGCGTCGGGGGCCCAGCCCCAGCATTTT
TRBJ1-1	many	-	TRBV10-2	CASSGHSGTLGTEAFF	TGCGCCAGCAGTGGACATTCCGGGACTTTGGGGACTGAAGCTTTCTTT
TRBJ2-2	many	TRBD2	TRBV29-1	CSVASGIHTGELFF	TGCAGCGTTGCCAGCGGGATACACACCGGGGAGCTGTTTTTT
TRBJ2-7	-	-	TRBV4-1	CASSQEGSVPYEQYF	TGCGCCAGCAGCCAAGAAGGGAGCGTACCCTACGAGCAGTACTTC
TRBJ1-4	many	-	TRBV15	CATSWERQNEKLFF	TGTGCCACCAGCTGGGAGAGACAGAATGAAAAACTGTTTTTT
TRBJ1-2	-	-	TRBV15	CATSPRAGPHGYTF	TGTGCCACCAGCCCCAGAGCGGGGCCCCATGGCTACACCTTC
TRBJ2-5	-	-	TRBV29-1	CSRRGQGETQYF	TGCAGCCGTCGCGGTCAGGGAGAGACCCAGTACTTC
TRBJ1-6	many	-	TRBV7-9	CASSLDMLSPLHF	TGTGCCAGCAGCTTAGATATGCTTTCACCCCTCCACTTT
TRBJ1-5	-	TRBD1	TRBV4-1	CASSQVDRGNQPQHF	TGCGCCAGCAGCCAAGTTGACAGGGGAAATCAGCCCCAGCATTTT
TRBJ1-2	many	-	TRBV10-3	CAIIEDGAHYGYTF	TGTGCCATCATAGAGGACGGGGCCCACTATGGCTACACCTTC
TRBJ2-7	-	TRBD2	TRBV20-1	CSARRLAGSYEQYF	TGCAGTGCTAGGAGGCTAGCGGGCTCCTACGAGCAGTACTTC
TRBJ2-5	-	TRBD1	TRBV7-8	CASSLEATGVGETQYF	TGTGCCAGCAGCTTAGAGGCGACAGGGGTAGGGGAGACCCAGTACTTC
TRBJ1-1	many	-	TRBV9	CASTLGHSLSEAFF	TGTGCCAGCACCCTCGGGCACTCCCTAAGTGAAGCTTTCTTT
TRBJ2-2	-	TRBD1	TRBV4-2	CASSPGQHTGELFF	TGTGCCAGCAGCCCGGGACAGCACACCGGGGAGCTGTTTTTT
TRBJ2-7	many	TRBD1	TRBV7-9	CASSLSRQGAGEQYF	TGTGCCAGCAGCTTATCGCGGCAGGGGGCCGGCGAGCAGTACTTC
TRBJ1-2	-	TRBD1	TRBV10-3	CAISGTGGTYGYTF	TGTGCCATCAGTGGGACAGGGGGGACCTATGGCTACACCTTC
TRBJ1-1	-	-	TRBV6-5	CASSYSTLVSEAFF	TGTGCCAGCAGTTACTCGACCCTGGTGTCTGAAGCTTTCTTT
TRBJ1-1	few	-	TRBV4-3	CASSQAPAENTEAFF	TGCGCCAGCAGCCAAGCCCCGGCTGAAAACACTGAAGCTTTCTTT
TRBJ1-1	-	-	TRBV5-1	CASSFRVGETEAFF	TGCGCCAGCAGCTTCAGGGTTGGGGAGACTGAAGCTTTCTTT
TRBJ2-5	-	-	TRBV12-3/TRBV12-4	CASSTGEWQPQYF	TGTGCCAGCAGTACGGGCGAGTGGCAGCCCCAGTACTTC
TRBJ2-7	-	-	TRBV19	CASSIMGSSEQYF	TGTGCCAGTAGTATTATGGGATCCTCCGAGCAGTACTTC
TRBJ2-7	-	TRBD2	TRBV2	CASSESPARTSGNDEQYF	TGTGCCAGCAGTGAAAGTCCGGCTCGGACTAGCGGGAACGACGAGCAGTACTTC
TRBJ2-5	many	-	TRBV15	CATSLDLGARETQYF	TGTGCCACCAGCCTAGATCTGGGGGCCCGCGAGACCCAGTACTTC
TRBJ1-5	-	-	TRBV6-1	CASSEDQENQPQHF	TGTGCCAGCAGTGAAGACCAGGAGAATCAGCCCCAGCATTTT
TRBJ1-6	few	TRBD1	TRBV2	CASSDPSGTGVSPLHF	TGTGCCAGCAGTGACCCCTCCGGGACAGGGGTTTCACCCCTCCACTTT